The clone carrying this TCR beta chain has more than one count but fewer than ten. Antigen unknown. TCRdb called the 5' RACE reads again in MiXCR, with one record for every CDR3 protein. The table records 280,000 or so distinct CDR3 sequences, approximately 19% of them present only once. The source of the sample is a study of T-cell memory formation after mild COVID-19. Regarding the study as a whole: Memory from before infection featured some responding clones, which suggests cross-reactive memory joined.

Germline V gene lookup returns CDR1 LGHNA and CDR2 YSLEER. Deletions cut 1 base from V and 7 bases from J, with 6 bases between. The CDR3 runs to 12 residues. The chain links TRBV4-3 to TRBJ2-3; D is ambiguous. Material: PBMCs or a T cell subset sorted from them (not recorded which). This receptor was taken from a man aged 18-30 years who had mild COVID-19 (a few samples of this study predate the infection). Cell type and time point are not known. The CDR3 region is CASSQGDYTQYF. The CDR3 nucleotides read TGCGCCAGCAGCCAAGGAGACTATACGCAGTATTTT.